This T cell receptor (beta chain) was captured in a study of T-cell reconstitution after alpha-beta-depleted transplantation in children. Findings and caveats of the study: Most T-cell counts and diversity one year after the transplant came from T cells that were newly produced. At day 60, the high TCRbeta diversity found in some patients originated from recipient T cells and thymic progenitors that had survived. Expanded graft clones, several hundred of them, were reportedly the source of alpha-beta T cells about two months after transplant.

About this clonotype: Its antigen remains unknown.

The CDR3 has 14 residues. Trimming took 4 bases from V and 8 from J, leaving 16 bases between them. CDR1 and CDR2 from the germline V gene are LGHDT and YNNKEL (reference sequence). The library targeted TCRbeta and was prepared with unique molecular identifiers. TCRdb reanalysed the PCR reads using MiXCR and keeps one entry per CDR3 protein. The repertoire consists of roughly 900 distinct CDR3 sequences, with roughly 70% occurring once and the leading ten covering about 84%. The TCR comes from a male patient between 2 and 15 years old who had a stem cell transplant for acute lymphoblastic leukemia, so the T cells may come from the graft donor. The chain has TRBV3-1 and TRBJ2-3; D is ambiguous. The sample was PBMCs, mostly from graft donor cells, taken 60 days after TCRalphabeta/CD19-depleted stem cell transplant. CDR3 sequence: CASSPAVFVGTQYF. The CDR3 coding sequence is TGTGCCAGCAGCCCGGCGGTTTTTGTCGGTACGCAGTATTTT.